A selection of T cell receptor beta chains follows, all from one sample in a study of T-cell reconstitution after alpha-beta-depleted transplantation in children. TCRdb redid the calling of the PCR reads with MiXCR, one entry per CDR3 protein. The data show roughly 610,000 distinct CDR3 sequences, over 9.5% seen once. This specimen was PBMCs from the stem cell graft donor, taken from the stem cell graft. The receptors shown here come from a human donor who donated a stem cell graft to a child with acute myeloid leukemia. The CDR3 runs from the conserved cysteine through the conserved F or W. The D gene is left open where the match is weak. Clone size is stated in some rows and not others, as once, few, many or a class when expanded.

J: TRBJ1-1; D: NA; size: many; length: 16; V: TRBV12-3/TRBV12-4; CDR3: CASSPLGTRGNTEAFF; DNA: TGTGCCAGCAGTCCACTTGGGACCAGGGGGAACACTGAAGCTTTCTTT
J: TRBJ2-7; D: TRBD2; size: many; length: 15; V: TRBV20-1; CDR3: CSARDGGLASYEQYF; DNA: TGCAGTGCTAGAGATGGGGGACTAGCGAGCTACGAGCAGTACTTC
J: TRBJ1-2; D: TRBD1; size: few; length: 20; V: TRBV25-1; CDR3: CASSPQLGIGQGASHYGYTF; DNA: TGTGCCAGCAGTCCACAGCTGGGGATAGGACAGGGGGCTTCTCACTATGGCTACACCTTC
J: TRBJ2-1; D: NA; size: NA; length: 13; V: TRBV2; CDR3: CASTRQLVNEQFF; DNA: TGTGCCAGCACCCGTCAGCTAGTCAATGAGCAGTTCTTC
J: TRBJ2-1; D: NA; size: many; length: 14; V: TRBV5-5; CDR3: CASSLEQGVTEQFF; DNA: TGTGCCAGCAGCTTGGAACAGGGAGTCACTGAGCAGTTCTTC
J: TRBJ2-7; D: NA; size: many; length: 14; V: TRBV5-1; CDR3: CASSGTTGNYEQYF; DNA: TGCGCCAGCAGCGGGACTACAGGGAACTACGAGCAGTACTTC
J: TRBJ1-1; D: TRBD1; size: many; length: 15; V: TRBV5-1; CDR3: CASSPQTGVNTEAFF; DNA: TGCGCCAGCAGCCCCCAAACAGGGGTGAACACTGAAGCTTTCTTT
J: TRBJ2-1; D: NA; size: few; length: 14; V: TRBV2; CDR3: CATTQAVLGNEQFF; DNA: TGTGCCACCACCCAAGCGGTCCTTGGGAATGAGCAGTTCTTC
J: TRBJ1-5; D: NA; size: NA; length: 10; V: TRBV20-1; CDR3: CSALKGPQHF; DNA: TGCAGTGCGTTAAAGGGGCCCCAGCATTTT
J: TRBJ2-1; D: NA; size: NA; length: 14; V: TRBV10-3; CDR3: CAISESGQGGEQFF; DNA: TGTGCCATCAGTGAGTCGGGGCAGGGGGGCGAGCAGTTCTTC
J: TRBJ2-1; D: NA; size: NA; length: 16; V: TRBV5-1; CDR3: CASSVGPQRAGNEQFF; DNA: TGCGCCAGCAGCGTGGGGCCCCAGCGGGCCGGCAATGAGCAGTTCTTC
J: TRBJ2-1; D: NA; size: NA; length: 14; V: TRBV6-2/TRBV6-3; CDR3: CASIEEASYNEQLF; DNA: TGTGCCAGCATCGAAGAGGCCTCCTACAATGAGCAGCTCTTC
J: TRBJ2-2; D: NA; size: many; length: 12; V: TRBV28; CDR3: CASSPAFREGFF; DNA: TGTGCCAGCAGTCCAGCGTTCAGGGAAGGGTTTTTT
J: TRBJ2-5; D: TRBD2; size: few; length: 15; V: TRBV29-1; CDR3: CSVVRAGDGQETQYF; DNA: TGCAGCGTTGTGAGGGCGGGAGACGGACAAGAGACCCAGTACTTC
J: TRBJ2-5; D: NA; size: NA; length: 16; V: TRBV28; CDR3: CASSFLGGGTQETQYF; DNA: TGTGCCAGCAGTTTTCTTGGCGGAGGGACCCAAGAGACCCAGTACTTC
J: TRBJ1-1; D: TRBD1; size: many; length: 16; V: TRBV29-1; CDR3: CSAANLPGQGDTEAFF; DNA: TGCAGCGCTGCGAATCTACCCGGACAGGGTGACACTGAAGCTTTCTTT
J: TRBJ2-1; D: TRBD2; size: many; length: 16; V: TRBV5-5; CDR3: CASSFQLAASYNEQFF; DNA: TGTGCCAGCAGCTTTCAACTAGCGGCCTCCTACAATGAGCAGTTCTTC
J: TRBJ2-1; D: TRBD2; size: NA; length: 16; V: TRBV24-1; CDR3: CATSDPGRAGPNEQFF; DNA: TGTGCCACCAGTGACCCTGGGAGGGCCGGTCCGAATGAGCAGTTCTTC
J: TRBJ2-1; D: TRBD2; size: NA; length: 16; V: TRBV24-1; CDR3: CATSDEGAGGGNEQFF; DNA: TGTGCCACCAGTGACGAGGGGGCGGGAGGGGGCAATGAGCAGTTCTTC
J: TRBJ2-3; D: NA; size: few; length: 14; V: TRBV11-2; CDR3: CASSFGSRTDTQYF; DNA: TGTGCCAGCAGCTTTGGTTCCCGCACAGATACGCAGTATTTT
J: TRBJ2-3; D: NA; size: many; length: 14; V: TRBV12-3/TRBV12-4; CDR3: CASRWGTYTDTQYF; DNA: TGTGCCAGCAGATGGGGCACTTACACAGATACGCAGTATTTT
J: TRBJ2-1; D: TRBD2; size: NA; length: 13; V: TRBV10-3; CDR3: CAITGTSGSEQFF; DNA: TGTGCCATCACTGGGACTAGCGGCAGTGAGCAGTTCTTC
J: TRBJ2-1; D: NA; size: medium-sized; length: 13; V: TRBV29-1; CDR3: CSGESGSSNEQFF; DNA: TGCAGCGGTGAATCGGGTAGTAGCAATGAGCAGTTCTTC
J: TRBJ2-1; D: TRBD2; size: many; length: 18; V: TRBV11-2; CDR3: CASSVLAGTSGRGNEQFF; DNA: TGTGCCAGCAGCGTACTAGCCGGGACTAGCGGGAGGGGCAATGAGCAGTTCTTC
J: TRBJ2-1; D: NA; size: many; length: 14; V: TRBV20-1; CDR3: CSAKLGGNYNEQFF; DNA: TGCAGTGCTAAGCTAGGGGGGAACTACAATGAGCAGTTCTTC
J: TRBJ2-7; D: TRBD1; size: NA; length: 15; V: TRBV27; CDR3: CASSRFRDRVYEQYF; DNA: TGTGCCAGCAGCCGATTCCGGGACAGGGTCTACGAGCAGTACTTC